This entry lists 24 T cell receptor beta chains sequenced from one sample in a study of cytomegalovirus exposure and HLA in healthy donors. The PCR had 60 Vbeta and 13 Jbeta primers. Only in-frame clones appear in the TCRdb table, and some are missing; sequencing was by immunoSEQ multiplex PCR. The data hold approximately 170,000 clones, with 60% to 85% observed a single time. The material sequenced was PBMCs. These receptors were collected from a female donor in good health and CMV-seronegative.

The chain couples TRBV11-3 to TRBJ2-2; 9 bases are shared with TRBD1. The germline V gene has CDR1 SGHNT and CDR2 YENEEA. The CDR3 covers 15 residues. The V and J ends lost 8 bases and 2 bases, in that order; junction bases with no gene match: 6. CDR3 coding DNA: TGTGCCAGCCGACAACAGGGGGCAAACACCGGGGAGCTGTTTTTT. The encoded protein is CASRQQGANTGELFF.

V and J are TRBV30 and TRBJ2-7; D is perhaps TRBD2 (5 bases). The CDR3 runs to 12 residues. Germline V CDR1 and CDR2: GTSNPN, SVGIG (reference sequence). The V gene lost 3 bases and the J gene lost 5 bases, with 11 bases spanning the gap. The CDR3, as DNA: TGTGCCTGGAGGGACTGGCAGGACGAGCAGTACTTC. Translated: CAWRDWQDEQYF.

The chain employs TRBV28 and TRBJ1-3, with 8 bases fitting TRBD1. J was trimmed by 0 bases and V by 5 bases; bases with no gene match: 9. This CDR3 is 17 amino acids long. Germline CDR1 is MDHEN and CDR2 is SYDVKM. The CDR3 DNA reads TGTGCCAGCAGTCCGCCGACAGGGGAATTCTCTGGAAACACCATATATTTT. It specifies CASSPPTGEFSGNTIYF.

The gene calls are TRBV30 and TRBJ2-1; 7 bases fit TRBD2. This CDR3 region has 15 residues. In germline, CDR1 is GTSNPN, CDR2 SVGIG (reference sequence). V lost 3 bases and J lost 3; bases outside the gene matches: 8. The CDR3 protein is CAWSRRGGSYNEQFF. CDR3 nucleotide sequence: TGTGCCTGGAGCAGACGCGGCGGGAGCTACAATGAGCAGTTCTTC.

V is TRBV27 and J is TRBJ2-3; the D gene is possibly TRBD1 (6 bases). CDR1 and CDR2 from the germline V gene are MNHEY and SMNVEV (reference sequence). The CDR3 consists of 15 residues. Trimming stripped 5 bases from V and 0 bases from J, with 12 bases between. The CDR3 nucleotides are TGTGCCAGCAGTGCTGGGACACTCAGCACAGATACGCAGTATTTT. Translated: CASSAGTLSTDTQYF.

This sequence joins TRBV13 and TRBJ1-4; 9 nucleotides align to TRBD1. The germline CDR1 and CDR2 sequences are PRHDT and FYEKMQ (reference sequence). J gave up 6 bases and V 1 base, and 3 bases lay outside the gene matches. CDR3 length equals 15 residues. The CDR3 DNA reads TGTGCCAGCAGCTTAGTGGGACAGGGAGATGAAAAACTGTTTTTT. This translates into CASSLVGQGDEKLFF.

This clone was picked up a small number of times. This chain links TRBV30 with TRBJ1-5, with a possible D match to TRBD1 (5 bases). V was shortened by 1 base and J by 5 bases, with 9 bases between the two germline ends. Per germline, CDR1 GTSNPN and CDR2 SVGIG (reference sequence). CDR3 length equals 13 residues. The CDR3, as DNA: TGTGCCTGGAGTGCCAGGGTCGATCAGCCCCAGCATTTT. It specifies CAWSARVDQPQHF.

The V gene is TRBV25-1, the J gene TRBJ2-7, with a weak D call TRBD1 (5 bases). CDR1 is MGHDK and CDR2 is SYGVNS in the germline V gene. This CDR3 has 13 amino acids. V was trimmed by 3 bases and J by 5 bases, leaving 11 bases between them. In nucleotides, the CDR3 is TGTGCCAGCAGTGAGGTAGGGGTAAACGAGCAGTACTTC. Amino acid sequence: CASSEVGVNEQYF.

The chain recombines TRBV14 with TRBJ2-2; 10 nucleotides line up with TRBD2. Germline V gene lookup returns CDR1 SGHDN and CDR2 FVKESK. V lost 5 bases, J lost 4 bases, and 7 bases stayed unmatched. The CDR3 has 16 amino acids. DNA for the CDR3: TGTGCCAGCAGCAATCTAGCGGGAGAAAGCACCGGGGAGCTGTTTTTT. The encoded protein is CASSNLAGESTGELFF.

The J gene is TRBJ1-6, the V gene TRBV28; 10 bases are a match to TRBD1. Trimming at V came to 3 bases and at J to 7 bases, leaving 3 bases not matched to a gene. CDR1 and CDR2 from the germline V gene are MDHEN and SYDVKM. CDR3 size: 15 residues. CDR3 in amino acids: CASSFGTGANSPLHF. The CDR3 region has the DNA TGTGCCAGCAGTTTTGGGACAGGGGCGAATTCACCCCTCCACTTT.

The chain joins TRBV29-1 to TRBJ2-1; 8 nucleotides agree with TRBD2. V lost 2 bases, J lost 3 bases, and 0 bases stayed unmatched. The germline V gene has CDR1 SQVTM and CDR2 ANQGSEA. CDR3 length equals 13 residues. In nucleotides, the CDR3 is TGCAGCGTTGAAAGCGGGGGCTACAATGAGCAGTTCTTC. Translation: CSVESGGYNEQFF.

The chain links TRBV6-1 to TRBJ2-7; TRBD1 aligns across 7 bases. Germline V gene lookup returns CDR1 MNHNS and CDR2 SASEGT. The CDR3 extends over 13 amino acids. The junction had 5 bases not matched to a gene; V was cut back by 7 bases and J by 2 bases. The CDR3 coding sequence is TGTGCCAGCAATCGACAGGGAACCTACGAGCAGTACTTC. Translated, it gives CASNRQGTYEQYF.

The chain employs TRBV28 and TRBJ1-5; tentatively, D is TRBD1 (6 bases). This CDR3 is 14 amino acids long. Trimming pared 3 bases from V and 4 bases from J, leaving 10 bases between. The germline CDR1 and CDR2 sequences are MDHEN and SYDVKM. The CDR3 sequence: CASSLGAWNQPQHF. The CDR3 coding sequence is TGTGCCAGCAGTTTGGGGGCCTGGAATCAGCCCCAGCATTTT. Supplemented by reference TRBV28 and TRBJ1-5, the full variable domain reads DVKVTQSSRYLVKRTGEKVFLECVQDMDHENMFWYRQDPGLGLRLIYFSYDVKMKEKGDIPEGYSVSREKKERFSLILESASTNQTSMYLCASSLGAWNQPQHFGDGTRLSIL.

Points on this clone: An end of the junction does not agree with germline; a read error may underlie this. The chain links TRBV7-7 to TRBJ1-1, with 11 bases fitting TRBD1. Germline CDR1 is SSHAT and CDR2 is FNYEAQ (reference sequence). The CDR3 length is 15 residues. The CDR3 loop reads CASSPGTGGDAEAFF. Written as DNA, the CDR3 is TGTGCTAGCAGCCCAGGGACAGGGGGAGACGCTGAAGCTTTCTTT. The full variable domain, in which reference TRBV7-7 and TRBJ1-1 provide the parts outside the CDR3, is GAGVSQSPRYKVTKRGQDVTLRCDPISSHATLYWYQQALGQGPEFLTYFNYEAQPDKSGLPSDRFSAERPEGSISTLTIQRTEQRDSAMYRCASSPGTGGDAEAFFGQGTRLTVV.

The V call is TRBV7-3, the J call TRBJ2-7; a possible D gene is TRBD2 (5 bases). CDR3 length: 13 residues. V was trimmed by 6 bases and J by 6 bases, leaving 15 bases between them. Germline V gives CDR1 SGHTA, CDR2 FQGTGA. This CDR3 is CASSSLPEGEQYF. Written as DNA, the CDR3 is TGTGCCAGCAGTTCGCTCCCCGAGGGCGAGCAGTACTTC.

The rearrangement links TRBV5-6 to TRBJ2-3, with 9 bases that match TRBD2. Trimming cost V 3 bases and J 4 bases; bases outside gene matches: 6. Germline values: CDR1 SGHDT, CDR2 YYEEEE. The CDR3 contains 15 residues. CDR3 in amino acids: CASSSASGDSDTQYF. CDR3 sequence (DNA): TGTGCCAGCAGCTCAGCTAGCGGGGACTCAGATACGCAGTATTTT.

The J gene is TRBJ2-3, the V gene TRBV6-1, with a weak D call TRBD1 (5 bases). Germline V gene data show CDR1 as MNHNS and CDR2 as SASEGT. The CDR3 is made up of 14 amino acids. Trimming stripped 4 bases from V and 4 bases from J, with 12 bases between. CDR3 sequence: CASSGQGGPDTQYF. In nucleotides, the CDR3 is TGTGCCAGCAGTGGGCAGGGTGGTCCAGATACGCAGTATTTT.

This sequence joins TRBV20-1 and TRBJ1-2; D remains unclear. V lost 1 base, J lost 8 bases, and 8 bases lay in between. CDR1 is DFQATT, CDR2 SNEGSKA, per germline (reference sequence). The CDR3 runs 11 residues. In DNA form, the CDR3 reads TGCAGTGCTAGAGGCCGGGGAGGCTACACCTTC. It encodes CSARGRGGYTF.

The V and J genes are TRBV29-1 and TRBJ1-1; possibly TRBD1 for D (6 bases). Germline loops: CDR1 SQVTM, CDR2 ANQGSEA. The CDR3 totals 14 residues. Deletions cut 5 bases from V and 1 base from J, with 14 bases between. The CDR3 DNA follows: TGCAGCGTTCGACCTACAGGGTCGAACACTGAAGCTTTCTTT. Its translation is CSVRPTGSNTEAFF.

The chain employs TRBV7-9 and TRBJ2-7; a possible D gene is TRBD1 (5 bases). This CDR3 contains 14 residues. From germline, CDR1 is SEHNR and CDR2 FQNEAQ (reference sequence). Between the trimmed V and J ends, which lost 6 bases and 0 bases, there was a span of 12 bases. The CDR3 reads CASSAQGRSYEQYF. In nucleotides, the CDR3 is TGTGCCAGCAGTGCCCAGGGTCGCTCCTACGAGCAGTACTTC. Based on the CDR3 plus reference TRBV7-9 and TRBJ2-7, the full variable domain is DTGVSQNPRHKITKRGQNVTFRCDPISEHNRLYWYRQTLGQGPEFLTYFQNEAQLEKSRLLSDRFSAERPKGSFSTLEIQRTEQGDSAMYLCASSAQGRSYEQYFGPGTRLTVT.

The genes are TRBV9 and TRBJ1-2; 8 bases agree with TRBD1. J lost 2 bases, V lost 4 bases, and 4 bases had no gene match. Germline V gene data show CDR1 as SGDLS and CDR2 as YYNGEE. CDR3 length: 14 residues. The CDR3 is CASSTRQGNYGYTF. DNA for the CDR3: TGTGCCAGCAGCACCCGACAGGGGAACTATGGCTACACCTTC.

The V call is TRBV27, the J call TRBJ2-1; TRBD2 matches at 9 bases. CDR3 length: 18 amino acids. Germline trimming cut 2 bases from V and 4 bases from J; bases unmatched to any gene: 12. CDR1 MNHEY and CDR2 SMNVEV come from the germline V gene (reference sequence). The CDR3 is CASSLRGGLAISYNEQFF. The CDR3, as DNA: TGTGCCAGCAGTTTACGTGGAGGACTAGCGATCTCTTACAATGAGCAGTTCTTC.

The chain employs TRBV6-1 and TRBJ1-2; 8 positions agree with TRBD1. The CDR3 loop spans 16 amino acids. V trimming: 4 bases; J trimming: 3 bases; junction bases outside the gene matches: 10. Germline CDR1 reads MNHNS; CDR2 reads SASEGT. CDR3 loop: CASSAAWDRTYYGYTF. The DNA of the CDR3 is TGTGCCAGCAGTGCAGCATGGGACAGGACTTACTATGGCTACACCTTC.

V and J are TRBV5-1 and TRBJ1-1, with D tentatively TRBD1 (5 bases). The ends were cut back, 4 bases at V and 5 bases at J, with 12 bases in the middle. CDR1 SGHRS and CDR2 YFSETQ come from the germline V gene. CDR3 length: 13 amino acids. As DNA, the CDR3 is TGCGCCAGCAGCGCATGGGAGGGGACTGAAGCTTTCTTT. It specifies CASSAWEGTEAFF.